Following are 26 T cell receptor beta chains from one sample sequenced in a study of beta chain features in type 1 diabetes. The authors reverse transcribed all of the isolated RNA, so sequencing captured expressed TCRB transcripts. Sequenced by immunoSEQ multiplex PCR; TCRdb stores in-frame clones only, minus some. The table includes some 410,000 clones, around 10% detected once. Sequencing was performed on naive CD4+ T cells from blood. These receptors all stem from a woman aged 18-29 years in good health.

The rearrangement joins TRBV28 to TRBJ2-6, with a tentative D call TRBD1 (5 bases). V was trimmed by 1 base and J by 0 bases, leaving 13 bases between them. Germline V CDR1 and CDR2: MDHEN, SYDVKM. The CDR3 has 18 residues. The CDR3 reads CASSLSGPAHSGANVLTF. The CDR3 DNA reads as TGTGCCAGCAGTTTATCAGGGCCTGCTCACTCTGGGGCCAACGTCCTGACTTTC.

This clone was counted only a few times. The chain combines TRBV7-2 with TRBJ2-1; D may be TRBD2 (6 bases). This CDR3 is built from 17 residues. The ends were cut back, 5 bases at V and 6 bases at J, with 23 bases in the middle. From germline, CDR1 is SGHTA and CDR2 FQGNSA. The CDR3 region has the DNA TGTGCCAGCAGCCTAGGGTTAGGCGGGGCCTGGACCAATGAGCAGTTCTTC. Translated: CASSLGLGGAWTNEQFF.

A few counts support this clone. The V call is TRBV4-3, the J call TRBJ2-7, with 9 bases fitting TRBD2. The germline V gene has CDR1 LGHNA and CDR2 YSLEER. V shed 2 bases, J shed 6 bases, and the junction held 8 bases outside the gene matches. This CDR3 region has 15 residues. The CDR3 DNA sequence: TGCGCCAGCAGCCAACTGCGCGGACTAGCGCGCGAGCAGTACTTC. This translates into CASSQLRGLAREQYF.

This clone was observed a handful of times. The chain couples TRBV14 to TRBJ2-7; no clear D. The CDR3 is 12 residues long. The V gene lost 3 bases and the J gene lost 3 bases, with 6 bases spanning the gap. From germline, CDR1 is SGHDN and CDR2 FVKESK. Here the CDR3 reads CASSQLIYEQYF. As DNA, the CDR3 is TGTGCCAGCAGCCAGCTTATCTACGAGCAGTACTTC.

This clone was counted only a few times. V is TRBV29-1 and J is TRBJ2-3, with D perhaps TRBD2 (6 bases). Germline CDR1 is SQVTM and CDR2 is ANQGSEA. V shed 3 bases and J shed 2 bases, with 12 bases lying between them. The CDR3 covers 14 residues. The CDR3 loop reads CSVEGGADTDTQYF. CDR3 nucleotide sequence: TGCAGCGTTGAGGGCGGGGCAGACACAGATACGCAGTATTTT.

This chain connects TRBV4-3 to TRBJ2-3, with a weak D call TRBD2 (6 bases). Germline CDR1 reads LGHNA; CDR2 reads YSLEER. The V gene lost 3 bases and the J gene lost 2 bases, with 12 bases spanning the gap. The CDR3 consists of 15 residues. The CDR3 sequence: CASSHTGRDTDTQYF. CDR3 nucleotides: TGCGCCAGCAGCCATACCGGGCGGGACACAGATACGCAGTATTTT.

The chain joins TRBV5-8 to TRBJ2-1; 9 bases align to TRBD2. Trimming removed 0 bases from V and 4 bases from J; junction bases left unmatched: 2. The CDR3 length is 15 residues. CDR1 and CDR2 from the germline V gene are SGHTS and YDEGEE. CDR3 loop: CASSLGLAGYNEQFF. The CDR3 region has the DNA TGTGCCAGCAGCTTGGGTCTAGCGGGGTACAATGAGCAGTTCTTC.

The CDR3 loop is CASSQGSRYSEQYV. DNA for the CDR3: TGTGCCAGCAGCCAGGGGTCACGTTATAGCGAGCAGTACGTC. The chain uses TRBV7-8 and TRBJ2-7, with TRBD1 as a possible D gene (6 bases). The CDR3 is 14 residues long. The V and J ends lost 5 bases and 6 bases respectively, with 17 bases between them. Germline V gene sequence: CDR1 SGHVS, CDR2 FQNEAQ.

A few counts support this clone. CDR3 region: CASSQEVRGTSYEQYF. The CDR3 nucleotides read TGTGCCAGCAGCCAAGAGGTACGCGGGACTAGCTACGAGCAGTACTTC. The chain links TRBV4-2 to TRBJ2-7; TRBD2 aligns across 8 bases. The CDR3 sequence is 16 residues long. CDR1 LGHNA and CDR2 YNFKEQ come from the germline V gene. Trimming took 0 bases from V and 3 from J; bases not matched to a gene: 7.

The CDR3 reads CASSLARGSRVQETQYF. The DNA for the CDR3 is TGTGCCAGCAGCTTAGCGCGGGGGAGCAGGGTCCAAGAGACCCAGTACTTC. The gene calls are TRBV7-2 and TRBJ2-5; 7 bases match TRBD2. The J segment lost 1 base and the V segment lost 0 bases, leaving 8 bases of the junction unmatched. The CDR3 is 17 amino acids. Looked up from germline, CDR1 is SGHTA and CDR2 is FQGNSA.

This clone turned up a few times. Other DNA variants within this sample encode the same CDR3. V gene TRBV20-1 combines with J gene TRBJ2-1; no clear D gene. Per germline, CDR1 DFQATT and CDR2 SNEGSKA (reference sequence). Trimming removed 5 bases at V and 2 bases at J, with 1 base between. The length of the CDR3 is 10 residues. This chain's CDR3 is CSAAYNEQFF. CDR3 in DNA: TGCAGTGCTGCCTACAATGAGCAGTTCTTC.

V is TRBV7-9 and J is TRBJ2-7; D unresolved. Looked up from germline, CDR1 is SEHNR and CDR2 is FQNEAQ (reference sequence). This CDR3 spans 13 amino acids. V gave up 0 bases and J gave up 6 bases, with 9 bases separating them. The CDR3 bases are TGTGCCAGCAGCTTAGCTTTAGGTGGCGAGCAGTACGTC. Encoded protein: CASSLALGGEQYV.

The V gene is TRBV4-3, the J gene TRBJ1-1, with a tentative D call TRBD1 (5 bases). CDR1 is LGHNA, CDR2 YSLEER, per germline. The CDR3 sequence is 13 residues long. Trimming took 6 bases from V and 3 from J, leaving 11 bases between them. CDR3 amino acids: CASSLTGDTEAFF. CDR3 coding DNA: TGCGCCAGCAGTCTCACGGGGGACACTGAAGCTTTCTTT.

This clone has a handful of counts. This chain connects TRBV29-1 to TRBJ2-1; 11 bases are a match to TRBD2. Germline lookup yields CDR1 SQVTM and CDR2 ANQGSEA. The CDR3 runs 13 residues. Unmatched junction bases numbered 0, after V lost 4 bases and J lost 4 bases. CDR3 DNA: TGCAGCGTTGGGACTAGCGGGTACAATGAGCAGTTCTTC. This gives the protein CSVGTSGYNEQFF.

This clone appeared a few times. The rearrangement joins TRBV4-1 to TRBJ1-2; tentative D call: TRBD1 (5 bases). Deletions cut 2 bases from V and 2 bases from J, with 18 bases between. In germline, CDR1 is MGHRA, CDR2 YSYEKL. This CDR3 comprises 17 residues. The CDR3 DNA is TGCGCCAGCAGCCAACCCTTCGACAGTTCAGACAACTATGGCTACACCTTC. This encodes CASSQPFDSSDNYGYTF.

This clone has more than one count but fewer than ten. This sequence joins TRBV7-9 and TRBJ2-3; a weak D match, TRBD2 (6 bases). Deletions cut 1 base from V and 5 bases from J, with 16 bases between. Per the germline V gene, CDR1 is SEHNR and CDR2 is FQNEAQ (reference sequence). The CDR3 runs to 16 residues. The CDR3 bases are TGTGCCAGCAGCTTAGGATTGGCGGGAAGAGGAGATACGCAGTATTTT. Protein: CASSLGLAGRGDTQYF.

To note about this clone: This sequence may be a read error, since a much larger clone differs from it by one base. The sample has other DNA sequences that encode this CDR3 too. V is TRBV30 and J is TRBJ1-1, with unresolved D. There are 11 residues in the CDR3. V lost 0 bases and J 6 bases, leaving 5 bases between the germline ends. Per germline, CDR1 GTSNPN and CDR2 SVGIG (reference sequence). The chain's CDR3 is CAWSVRSEAFF. The CDR3 DNA reads TGTGCCTGGAGTGTACGGTCTGAAGCTTTCTTT.

V gene TRBV15 combines with J gene TRBJ1-5, with unresolved D. The ends were cut back, 0 bases at V and 1 base at J, with 4 bases in the middle. Germline V gives CDR1 LNHNV, CDR2 YYDKDF (reference sequence). CDR3 length: 14 amino acids. DNA for the CDR3: TGTGCCACCAGCAGAGATCGCAGCAATCAGCCCCAGCATTTT. Its protein is CATSRDRSNQPQHF.

This clone was seen more than once but under ten times. V and J are TRBV5-4 and TRBJ2-5; D is possibly TRBD2 (5 bases). The last part of the DNA fits TRBJ2-7 better; the J call may be wrong. CDR3 length: 16 amino acids. CDR1 is SGHNT, CDR2 YYREEE, per germline (reference sequence). The chain's CDR3 is CASSPRGSDSSYEQYF. The CDR3, as DNA: TGTGCCAGCAGCCCCCGGGGTAGCGATAGCTCCTACGAGCAGTACTTC.

The CDR3 protein is CASSFGDSPLHF. CDR3 bases: TGTGCCAGCAGCTTTGGGGATTCACCCCTCCACTTT. This chain joins TRBV7-2 and TRBJ1-6; no firm D call. The germline V and J ends were trimmed by 3 bases and 8 bases, with 5 bases remaining between them. CDR3 size: 12 residues. Germline V gene data show CDR1 as SGHTA and CDR2 as FQGNSA.

This clone turned up a few times. CDR3 amino acids: CASRPPGGLETQYF. In DNA, the CDR3 is TGTGCCAGCAGACCCCCCGGAGGTCTGGAGACCCAGTACTTC. This chain links TRBV2 with TRBJ2-5; possibly TRBD2 for D (5 bases). CDR3 length: 14 residues. Trimming cost V 6 bases and J 5 bases, with 16 bases left between them. CDR1 is SNHLY and CDR2 is FYNNEI in the germline V gene.

This clone occurred a few times. CDR3 sequence: CASSFPGLNSGANVLTF. The CDR3 coding sequence is TGTGCCAGCAGCTTTCCGGGACTGAACTCTGGGGCCAACGTCCTGACTTTC. V usage is TRBV7-9 and J usage is TRBJ2-6; D may be TRBD2 (6 bases). V gave up 3 bases and J gave up 0 bases, with 12 bases separating them. Germline assignment: CDR1 SEHNR and CDR2 FQNEAQ (reference sequence). The CDR3 extends over 17 amino acids.

This clone was picked up a small number of times. The chain is built from TRBV4-2 and TRBJ2-1, with TRBD2 matching over 7 bases. This CDR3 has 16 residues. Trimming at V came to 1 base and at J to 0 bases, leaving 3 bases not matched to a gene. The germline CDR1 and CDR2 sequences are LGHNA and YNFKEQ. Here the CDR3 reads CASSQASGASYNEQFF. DNA of the CDR3: TGTGCCAGCAGCCAAGCGAGCGGGGCCTCCTACAATGAGCAGTTCTTC.

This clone came up a few times. The chain uses TRBV6-6 and TRBJ2-7; 8 bases align to TRBD2. The germline gives CDR1 MNHNY, CDR2 SVGAGI (reference sequence). CDR3 size: 16 residues. The V and J ends lost 2 bases and 4 bases, in that order; junction bases with no gene match: 10. In nucleotides, the CDR3 is TGTGCCAGCAGTTACAGGGCGGGAGGTGGTTTATACGAGCAGTACTTC. Translated: CASSYRAGGGLYEQYF.

V usage is TRBV30 and J usage is TRBJ2-2; D is undetermined. CDR1 is GTSNPN, CDR2 SVGIG, per germline (reference sequence). CDR3 size: 11 residues. Between the trimmed V and J ends, which lost 8 bases and 4 bases, there was a span of 8 bases. CDR3 in amino acids: CARRTTGELFF. The CDR3 DNA follows: TGTGCCCGAAGGACCACCGGGGAGCTGTTTTTT. Full variable domain (missing parts from reference TRBV30 and TRBJ2-2): SQTIHQWPATLVQPVGSPLSLECTVEGTSNPNLYWYRQAAGRGLQLLFYSVGIGQISSEVPQNLSASRPQDRQFILSSKKLLLSDSGFYLCARRTTGELFFGEGSRLTVL.

V gene TRBV7-9 combines with J gene TRBJ2-2, with 7 bases identical to TRBD1. This CDR3 spans 14 amino acids. Germline V gives CDR1 SEHNR, CDR2 FQNEAQ (reference sequence). The J segment lost 6 bases and the V segment lost 5 bases, leaving 6 bases of the junction unmatched. Here the CDR3 DNA reads TGTGCCAGCAGCCTACAGGGGTTTGCCGGGGAGCTGTTTTTT. Encoded protein: CASSLQGFAGELFF. Drawing the rest from reference TRBV7-9 and TRBJ2-2, the complete variable domain is DTGVSQNPRHKITKRGQNVTFRCDPISEHNRLYWYRQTLGQGPEFLTYFQNEAQLEKSRLLSDRFSAERPKGSFSTLEIQRTEQGDSAMYLCASSLQGFAGELFFGEGSRLTVL.